This passage covers 27 T cell receptor beta chains from one sample sequenced in a study of CD8 T cells in Susac syndrome. Random-hexamer reverse transcription was applied to about 0.45 to 1 ug RNA. TCRdb reprocessed the immunoSEQ multiplex PCR reads with MiXCR, giving one entry per CDR3 protein. Among over 350,000 distinct CDR3 sequences, approximately 85% were seen once, and the ten largest hold about 0.12%. Sequencing input: CD8+ T cells from PBMCs. These TCRs come from a human donor with multiple sclerosis.

The chain carries TRBV5-1 and TRBJ2-1, with TRBD2 matching over 7 bases. CDR1 is SGHRS and CDR2 is YFSETQ in the germline V gene. V gave up 4 bases and J gave up 4 bases; unmatched junction bases: 8. CDR3 size: 15 residues. The CDR3 loop is CASSHTWEGYNEQFF. CDR3 coding DNA: TGCGCCAGCAGCCATACCTGGGAGGGGTACAATGAGCAGTTCTTC.

The chain employs TRBV10-3 and TRBJ2-7; 9 bases line up with TRBD2. The germline gives CDR1 ENHRY, CDR2 SYGVKD. This CDR3 contains 14 residues. With 6 bases clipped from V and 2 bases from J, the junction kept 5 bases outside the gene matches. CDR3 nucleotides: TGTGCCATCAGCTTAGCGGGAGAAACCTACGAGCAGTACTTC. Translating it yields CAISLAGETYEQYF.

The chain couples TRBV21-1 to TRBJ1-6. TRBV21-1 is a listed pseudogene. This CDR3 has 17 amino acids. As DNA, the CDR3 is TGTGCCAGCAGCAAATTGCCAAGAGGGTCCTATAATTCACCCCTCCACTTT. It is translated as CASSKLPRGSYNSPLHF.

The DNA for the CDR3 is TGTGCCAGCAGCCAAACAGGGGACCCTAGGGATCAGCCCCAGCATTTT. This translates into CASSQTGDPRDQPQHF. V is TRBV6-1 and J is TRBJ1-5; TRBD1 matches 7 bases. After removal of 6 bases from V and 5 bases from J, the junction contained 13 bases not matched to a gene. CDR1 MNHNS and CDR2 SASEGT come from the germline V gene. The CDR3 consists of 16 residues.

The chain uses TRBV27 and TRBJ2-3; 7 bases map to TRBD2. V lost 5 bases, J lost 1 base, and 9 bases stayed unmatched. Germline CDR1 reads MNHEY; CDR2 reads SMNVEV (reference sequence). There are 16 residues in the CDR3. The CDR3 is CASSPLREWGTDTQYF. CDR3 coding DNA: TGTGCCAGCAGTCCACTGCGGGAGTGGGGCACAGATACGCAGTATTTT.

The sample holds one count of this clonotype. The V and J genes are TRBV12-3 or TRBV12-4 and TRBJ1-2, with 7 nucleotides matching TRBD1. The CDR3 consists of 15 residues. Germline trimming cut 6 bases from V and 7 bases from J; bases unmatched to any gene: 14. The CDR3 region is CASRSDRVIGGGYTF. CDR3 nucleotide sequence: TGTGCCAGCAGATCAGACAGGGTTATAGGGGGTGGCTACACCTTC.

The rearrangement uses TRBV5-1 and TRBJ2-2; TRBD1 or TRBD2 may be the D gene (5 bases each). The length of the CDR3 is 15 residues. V lost 4 bases and J lost 5, with 15 bases in between. The germline gives CDR1 SGHRS, CDR2 YFSETQ. In DNA, the CDR3 is TGCGCCAGCAGCCCGTGGGACCATGGGACCGGGGAGCTGTTTTTT. This gives the protein CASSPWDHGTGELFF.

The gene calls are TRBV7-8 and TRBJ2-7; D gene uncertain. The CDR3 is 15 amino acids. Trimming left V 1 base short and J 5 bases short, with 15 bases between. Germline V gene data show CDR1 as SGHVS and CDR2 as FQNEAQ. Here the CDR3 reads CASSLEVALRHEQYF. CDR3 in DNA: TGTGCCAGCAGCTTAGAGGTCGCACTCCGCCACGAGCAGTACTTC.

This clonotype was counted a few times. The rearrangement uses TRBV5-6 and TRBJ2-7; D gene uncertain. The CDR3 is 13 amino acids. V gave up 3 bases and J gave up 3 bases, with 10 bases separating them. CDR1 and CDR2 (germline): SGHDT, YYEEEE. The CDR3 reads CASSSRWNYEQYF. CDR3 DNA sequence: TGTGCCAGCAGCTCCCGGTGGAACTACGAGCAGTACTTC.

V and J are TRBV29-1 and TRBJ1-1; possibly TRBD1 for D (6 bases). V dropped 3 bases and J dropped 2 bases, with 10 bases sitting between them. The length of the CDR3 is 13 residues. CDR1 is SQVTM and CDR2 is ANQGSEA in the germline V gene. This CDR3 is CSVEDRQNTEAFF. CDR3 sequence (DNA): TGCAGCGTTGAGGACAGACAAAACACTGAAGCTTTCTTT. Supplemented by reference TRBV29-1 and TRBJ1-1, the full variable domain reads SAVISQKPSRDICQRGTSLTIQCQVDSQVTMMFWYRQQPGQSLTLIATANQGSEATYESGFVIDKFPISRPNLTFSTLTVSNMSPEDSSIYLCSVEDRQNTEAFFGQGTRLTVV.

V is TRBV27 and J is TRBJ2-7; TRBD1 aligns across 8 bases. Germline assignment: CDR1 MNHEY and CDR2 SMNVEV (reference sequence). This CDR3 contains 16 residues. V was clipped by 5 bases and J by 6 bases; unmatched bases: 15. This chain's CDR3 is CASSANLGQGNTEQYF. As DNA, the CDR3 is TGTGCCAGCAGTGCAAACTTAGGACAGGGAAATACCGAGCAGTACTTC.

J is TRBJ2-1 and V is TRBV14; perhaps TRBD2 as D (6 bases). The germline gives CDR1 SGHDN, CDR2 FVKESK. V gave up 0 bases and J gave up 8 bases, with 17 bases separating them. This CDR3 comprises 16 residues. The CDR3 here is CASSQDPPAGYYEQFF. CDR3 nucleotide sequence: TGTGCCAGCAGCCAAGATCCCCCGGCGGGATACTATGAGCAGTTCTTC.

CDR3 region: CASSLGSSLVFYEQYF. CDR3 bases: TGCGCCAGCAGCTTGGGTTCCAGCCTCGTCTTCTACGAGCAGTACTTC. The chain uses TRBV5-1 and TRBJ2-7; no clear D. This CDR3 spans 16 amino acids. Trimming took 0 bases from V and 3 from J, leaving 16 bases between them. Germline CDR1 is SGHRS and CDR2 is YFSETQ. Based on the CDR3 plus reference TRBV5-1 and TRBJ2-7, the full variable domain is KAGVTQTPRYLIKTRGQQVTLSCSPISGHRSVSWYQQTPGQGLQFLFEYFSETQRNKGNFPGRFSGRQFSNSRSEMNVSTLELGDSALYLCASSLGSSLVFYEQYFGPGTRLTVT.

The V and J genes are TRBV14 and TRBJ1-1; D remains ambiguous. Trimming took 1 base from V and 0 from J, leaving 9 bases between them. Germline CDR1 SGHDN, CDR2 FVKESK. This CDR3 is 15 amino acids long. The CDR3 reads CASSQGLGVNTEAFF. CDR3 in DNA: TGTGCCAGCAGCCAAGGGTTAGGAGTGAACACTGAAGCTTTCTTT.

This chain uses TRBV30 with TRBJ1-6; TRBD1 might be the D (6 bases). The CDR3 has 15 residues. Trimming pared 4 bases from V and 8 bases from J, leaving 18 bases between. Germline loops: CDR1 GTSNPN, CDR2 SVGIG (reference sequence). CDR3 residues: CAWNEGGAVYSPLHF. In DNA, the CDR3 is TGTGCCTGGAATGAGGGGGGCGCGGTGTATTCACCCCTCCACTTT.

The CDR3 DNA is TGCAGTGCCCCCCGGGACATTACGTACAATGAGCAGTTCTTC. Translation gives CSAPRDITYNEQFF. The chain employs TRBV20-1 and TRBJ2-1; D possibly corresponds to TRBD1 (6 bases). Trimming stripped 6 bases from V and 4 bases from J, with 16 bases between. This CDR3 contains 14 residues. Germline V gene lookup returns CDR1 DFQATT and CDR2 SNEGSKA (reference sequence).

In its sample, this clonotype was seen once. The chain combines TRBV7-4 with TRBJ1-5, with 9 bases matching TRBD1. With V trimmed by 5 bases and J by 7 bases, 18 bases remained unmatched. This CDR3 spans 18 amino acids. Germline CDR1 and CDR2: SGHVT and SQSDAQ. The CDR3 DNA reads TGTGCCAGCAGCCTCCGGACAGGGGAACCGGGTCTAGCCCAGCCCCAGCATTTT. Translated, it gives CASSLRTGEPGLAQPQHF.

The genes are TRBV4-1 and TRBJ1-6; D gene uncertain. Germline V CDR1 and CDR2: MGHRA, YSYEKL. Deletions cut 4 bases from V and 11 bases from J, with 15 bases between. The CDR3 is made up of 14 amino acids. This CDR3 is CASSLNNLGTPLHF. In nucleotides, the CDR3 is TGCGCCAGCAGCCTAAATAATTTGGGAACACCCCTCCACTTT.

This chain connects TRBV4-1 to TRBJ2-2, with 8 bases matching TRBD2. Germline CDR1 is MGHRA and CDR2 is YSYEKL. This CDR3 is built from 18 residues. V gave up 6 bases and J gave up 5 bases; unmatched junction bases: 17. The CDR3 loop reads CASRGSYGERGITGELFF. CDR3 bases: TGCGCCAGCAGAGGATCCTACGGAGAGCGGGGGATAACCGGGGAGCTGTTTTTT.

The chain uses TRBV10-3 and TRBJ1-1, with 7 bases fitting TRBD1. V shed 10 bases and J 10 bases; nucleotides not matched to a gene: 15. Germline CDR1 and CDR2: ENHRY and SYGVKD. The CDR3 has 13 amino acids. The CDR3 protein is CATGGGGPKRAFF. The CDR3 nucleotides read TGTGCCACCGGGGGAGGGGGCCCCAAAAGAGCTTTCTTT.

This chain uses TRBV30 with TRBJ2-3; D not resolved. The CDR3 runs 13 residues. Per germline, CDR1 GTSNPN and CDR2 SVGIG (reference sequence). V shed 0 bases and J shed 4 bases, with 8 bases lying between them. CDR3 protein: CAWSVIAADTQYF. The CDR3 nucleotides read TGTGCCTGGAGTGTGATCGCGGCAGATACGCAGTATTTT.

The CDR3 loop is CASSQDVEGLTGELFF. In DNA form, the CDR3 reads TGCGCCAGCAGCCAAGATGTGGAGGGGCTCACCGGGGAGCTGTTTTTT. J is TRBJ2-2 and V is TRBV4-1, with a tentative D call TRBD2 (6 bases). In germline, CDR1 is MGHRA, CDR2 YSYEKL. CDR3 length: 16 residues. The V and J ends lost 0 bases and 4 bases respectively, with 12 bases between them.

This sequence joins TRBV6-6 and TRBJ1-1; D is ambiguous. The germline CDR1 and CDR2 sequences are MNHNY and SVGAGI (reference sequence). The CDR3 is 14 residues long. Trimming left V 4 bases short and J 1 base short, with 10 bases between. CDR3 region: CASSSWSGNTEAFF. CDR3 in DNA: TGTGCCAGCAGTTCCTGGTCAGGGAACACTGAAGCTTTCTTT.

This clonotype came up once. The V gene is TRBV4-1, the J gene TRBJ2-2; possible D gene TRBD2, 6 bases. Germline assignment: CDR1 MGHRA and CDR2 YSYEKL. This CDR3 is 16 amino acids long. V lost 1 base and J lost 0, with 9 bases in between. The chain's CDR3 is CASSQGGGTNTGELFF. CDR3 DNA sequence: TGCGCCAGCAGCCAAGGGGGCGGGACGAACACCGGGGAGCTGTTTTTT.

This chain uses TRBV6-1 with TRBJ2-3; TRBD1 matches at 7 bases. CDR1 and CDR2 (germline): MNHNS, SASEGT. The CDR3 runs to 17 residues. The V gene end was trimmed by 6 bases and the J gene end by 4 bases; junction bases not matched to a gene: 16. Here the CDR3 reads CASSAHDLTGRPDTQYF. CDR3 bases: TGTGCCAGCAGCGCTCACGACCTGACAGGGCGGCCAGATACGCAGTATTTT.

The chain links TRBV11-2 to TRBJ2-2; unclear D gene. The CDR3 is 17 residues long. Trimming pared 5 bases from V and 5 bases from J, leaving 21 bases between. In germline, CDR1 is SGHAT, CDR2 FQNNGV. The CDR3 loop is CASSPNPDWSTTGELFF. CDR3 sequence (DNA): TGTGCCAGCAGCCCGAATCCGGATTGGAGCACTACCGGGGAGCTGTTTTTT.

This clonotype was observed a handful of times. This chain links TRBV6-1 with TRBJ2-7, with D hard to call. V lost 8 bases and J 5 bases, leaving 13 bases between the germline ends. CDR3 length equals 12 residues. Germline V gives CDR1 MNHNS, CDR2 SASEGT. The CDR3 sequence: CASFNSADEQYF. In nucleotides, the CDR3 is TGTGCCAGCTTTAACAGTGCTGACGAGCAGTACTTC.